This T cell receptor (beta chain) was recovered during a study of memory CD8 T cells in hepatitis C reinfection. Study-wide context: Pre-reinfection sampling occurred 55 to 20 weeks ahead of detected reinfection. Study-wide results and caveats: With five donors, public clonotype conclusions could not be definitive.

Some clones are missing from TCRdb's copy, which holds only in-frame ones; the method was immunoSEQ multiplex PCR. This table holds 45,000 to 55,000 clones, roughly 91% found once. Time point indicated: pre-reinfection, 55 to 20 weeks before reinfection detection. Sorted cells were sequenced directly ex vivo without any in vitro expansion. Total naive CD8 T cells were sorted as viable CD3+ CD8+ CD45RO- cells from two donors. A note on this clone: Antigen specificity is unknown.

V shed 1 base and J shed 4 bases, with 5 bases lying between them. The length of the CDR3 is 12 residues. From germline, CDR1 is SGHDN and CDR2 FVKESK. The chain uses TRBV14 and TRBJ2-7; possibly TRBD2 for D (5 bases). Sequencing was done on a sample of naive CD8+ T cells sorted from blood. This sequence originates from a man aged 18 to 29 with hepatitis C virus infection. The CDR3 reads CASSQGGYEQYF. The CDR3 DNA reads as TGTGCCAGCAGCCAAGGAGGGTACGAGCAGTACTTC.